This TCR beta chain was recovered during a study of cytomegalovirus exposure and HLA in healthy donors. This clone was counted between two and nine times. CDR1 SNHLY and CDR2 FYNNEI come from the germline V gene. There are 14 residues in the CDR3. Germline trimming cut 5 bases from V and 6 bases from J; bases unmatched to any gene: 7. PCR used 60 Vbeta primers and 13 Jbeta primers. The repertoire was sequenced with immunoSEQ multiplex PCR; TCRdb's copy has only in-frame clones and lacks some. Among 200,000 or so clones, around 85% were seen once, and the ten largest hold around 3.9%. The source material was PBMCs. The rearrangement joins TRBV2 to TRBJ2-5; 9 positions match TRBD1. The TCR sequence derives from a man aged 50 or older in good health and CMV-seronegative. The CDR3 DNA follows: TGTGCCAGCAGTTCCTTGGACAGGGGACAGACCCAGTACTTC. This gives the protein CASSSLDRGQTQYF. The full variable domain, with the rest looked up from reference TRBV2 and TRBJ2-5, is EPEVTQTPSHQVTQMGQEVILRCVPISNHLYFYWYRQILGQKVEFLVSFYNNEISEKSEIFDDQFSVERPDGSNFTLKIRSTKLEDSAMYFCASSSLDRGQTQYFGPGTRLLVL.